This paragraph covers one T cell receptor (beta chain) sequence. This table comes from immunoSEQ multiplex PCR, and its TCRdb copy is limited to in-frame clones, with some not included. Among 50,000 to 65,000 clones listed, 88% were seen once. The investigators sampled blood at baseline, at cycle 4 day 1, and at cycle 7 day 1. Per germline, CDR1 SGHVS and CDR2 FNYEAQ. The CDR3 sequence is 14 residues long. V gave up 1 base and J gave up 1 base, with 5 bases separating them. These data belong to a study of OX40 agonist ivuxolimab in advanced cancers. This receptor was taken from an adult with an advanced solid tumor such as melanoma, head and neck, liver or kidney cancer. The rearrangement joins TRBV7-6 to TRBJ1-5, with D hard to call. Sequenced here: CD4+ or CD8+ T cells sorted from blood, sampled in a trial of the OX40 agonist ivuxolimab. CDR3 DNA: TGTGCCAGCAGCTTAGAAGGGAGCAATCAGCCCCAGCATTTT. Translated, it gives CASSLEGSNQPQHF. Variable domain in full (rest from reference TRBV7-6 and TRBJ1-5): GAGVSQSPRYKVTKRGQDVALRCDPISGHVSLYWYRQALGQGPEFLTYFNYEAQQDKSGLPNDRFSAERPEGSISTLTIQRTEQRDSAMYRCASSLEGSNQPQHFGDGTRLSIL.